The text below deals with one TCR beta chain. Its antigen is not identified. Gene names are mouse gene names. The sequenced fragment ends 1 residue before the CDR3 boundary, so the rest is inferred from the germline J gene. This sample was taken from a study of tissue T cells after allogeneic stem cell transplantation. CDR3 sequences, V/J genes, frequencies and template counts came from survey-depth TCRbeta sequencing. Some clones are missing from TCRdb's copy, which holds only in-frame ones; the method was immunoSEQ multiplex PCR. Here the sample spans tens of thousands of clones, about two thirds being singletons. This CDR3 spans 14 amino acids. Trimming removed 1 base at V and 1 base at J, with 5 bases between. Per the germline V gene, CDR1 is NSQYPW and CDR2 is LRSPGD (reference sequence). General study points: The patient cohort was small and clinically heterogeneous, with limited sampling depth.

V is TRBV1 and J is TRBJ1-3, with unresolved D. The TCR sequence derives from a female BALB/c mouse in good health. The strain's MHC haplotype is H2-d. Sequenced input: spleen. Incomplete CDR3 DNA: TGCACCTGCAGTGCAGCTCACTCTGGAAATACGCTCTAT. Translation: CTCSAAHSGNTLY. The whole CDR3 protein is CTCSAAHSGNTLYF.